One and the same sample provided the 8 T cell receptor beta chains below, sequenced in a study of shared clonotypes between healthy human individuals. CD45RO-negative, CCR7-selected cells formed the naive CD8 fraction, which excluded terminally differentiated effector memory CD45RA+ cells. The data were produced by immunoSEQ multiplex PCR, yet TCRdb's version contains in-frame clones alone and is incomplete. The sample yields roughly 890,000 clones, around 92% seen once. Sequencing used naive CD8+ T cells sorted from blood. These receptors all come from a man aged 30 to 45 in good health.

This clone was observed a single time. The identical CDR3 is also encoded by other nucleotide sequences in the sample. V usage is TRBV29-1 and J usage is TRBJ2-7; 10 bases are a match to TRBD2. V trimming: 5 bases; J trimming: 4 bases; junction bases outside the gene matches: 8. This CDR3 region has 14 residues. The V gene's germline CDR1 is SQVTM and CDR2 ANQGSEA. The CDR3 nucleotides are TGCAGCGTTATCAGCGGGAGGGCTTGGTACGAGCAGTACTTC. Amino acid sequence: CSVISGRAWYEQYF.

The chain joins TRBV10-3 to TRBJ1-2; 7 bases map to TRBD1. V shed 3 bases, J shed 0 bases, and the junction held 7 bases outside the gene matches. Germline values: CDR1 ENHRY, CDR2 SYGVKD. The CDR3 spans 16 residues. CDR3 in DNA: TGTGCCATCAGTGAAGGGGACAGCTATTCTAACTATGGCTACACCTTC. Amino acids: CAISEGDSYSNYGYTF.

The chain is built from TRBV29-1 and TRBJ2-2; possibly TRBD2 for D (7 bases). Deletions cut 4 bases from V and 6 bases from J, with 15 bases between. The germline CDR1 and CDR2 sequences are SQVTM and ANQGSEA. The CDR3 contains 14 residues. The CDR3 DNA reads TGCAGCGTTGTAGCTCAGGGGAGGGCCGGGGAGCTGTTTTTT. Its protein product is CSVVAQGRAGELFF.

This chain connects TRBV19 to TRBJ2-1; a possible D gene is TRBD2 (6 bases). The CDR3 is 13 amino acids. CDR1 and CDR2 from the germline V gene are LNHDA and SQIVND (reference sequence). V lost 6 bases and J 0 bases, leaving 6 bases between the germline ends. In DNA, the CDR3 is TGTGCCAGTAGCGGGAGCTCCTACAATGAGCAGTTCTTC. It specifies CASSGSSYNEQFF. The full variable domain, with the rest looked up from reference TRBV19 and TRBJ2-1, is DGGITQSPKYLFRKEGQNVTLSCEQNLNHDAMYWYRQDPGQGLRLIYYSQIVNDFQKGDIAEGYSVSREKKESFPLTVTSAQKNPTAFYLCASSGSSYNEQFFGPGTRLTVL.

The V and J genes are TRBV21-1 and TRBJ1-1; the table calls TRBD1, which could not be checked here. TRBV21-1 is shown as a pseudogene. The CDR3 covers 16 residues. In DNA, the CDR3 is TGTGCCAGCAGCAAAGATGGTCAGGGGGTTGACACTGAAGCTTTCTTT. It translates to CASSKDGQGVDTEAFF.

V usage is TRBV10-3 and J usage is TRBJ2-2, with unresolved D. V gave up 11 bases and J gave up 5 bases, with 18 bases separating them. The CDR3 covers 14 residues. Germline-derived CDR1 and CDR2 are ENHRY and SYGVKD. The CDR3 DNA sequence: TGTGCCTCCCTCGATATAGGCGAAACCGGGGAGCTGTTTTTT. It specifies CASLDIGETGELFF.

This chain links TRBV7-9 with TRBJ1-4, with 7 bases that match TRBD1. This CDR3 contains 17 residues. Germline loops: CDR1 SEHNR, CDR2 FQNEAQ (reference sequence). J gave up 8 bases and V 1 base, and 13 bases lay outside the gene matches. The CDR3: CASSLVPGQPDEEKLFF. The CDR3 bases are TGTGCCAGCAGCTTAGTGCCGGGACAGCCCGATGAGGAAAAACTGTTTTTT.

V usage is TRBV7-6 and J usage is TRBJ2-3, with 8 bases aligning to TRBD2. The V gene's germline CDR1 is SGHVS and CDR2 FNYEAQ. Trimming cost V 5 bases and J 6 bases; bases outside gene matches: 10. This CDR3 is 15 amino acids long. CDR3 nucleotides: TGTGCCAGCAGCCTAGGGACTAGAGCCTGGGATACGCAGTATTTT. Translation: CASSLGTRAWDTQYF.